These 13 T cell receptor beta chains came from one sample sequenced in a study of prognosis after radiotherapy for stage I lung cancer (dated by TCRdb to about 2021). The instrument was an Illumina HiSeq 3000. Two rounds of multiplex PCR were used to amplify the TCR beta CDR3 region from genomic DNA. In the first PCR round, primers specific to each TRBV and TRBJ gene were used, and the primer sequences were filed in Chinese patent CN105087789A. In-frame beta chains were kept once TCRdb had trimmed the public reads at Q25 with fastp and called clones with MiXCR. Entries are consolidated by CDR3 protein sequence, retaining the most common genes and DNA. Counted in this sample were 38,000 or so distinct CDR3 sequences; roughly 24% of them appeared once. The ten largest clones capture less than 30% of the sample. The sequences come from PBMCs, collected before or after stereotactic body radiation therapy (not recorded which). These receptors all stem from a donor aged 50 or older with non-small cell lung cancer.

Worth noting for this clonotype: A clone one base away is much larger, so this may be a read error. The CDR3 spells CAISDPRGRETQYF. For the CDR3, the DNA is TGTGCCATCAGTGATCCCAGGGGGAGGGAGACCCAGTACTTC. The rearrangement links TRBV25-1 to TRBJ2-5, with D maybe TRBD1 (7 bases). Germline V lookup: CDR1 MGHDK, CDR2 SYGVNS. The CDR3 is 14 amino acids.

The count of this clonotype is one. The chain joins TRBV20-1 to TRBJ1-4; D may be TRBD1 (5 bases). Germline CDR1 and CDR2: DFQATT and SNEGSKA (reference sequence). The CDR3 length is 13 residues. V lost 3 bases and J 9 bases, leaving 14 bases between the germline ends. CDR3 sequence (DNA): TGCAGTGCTAGCGACCCCCGGGGGAAAAAACTGTTTTTT. Its protein product is CSASDPRGKKLFF.

In this sample, this clonotype turned up many times. V usage is TRBV18 and J usage is TRBJ1-4; TRBD1 matches 7 bases. Germline CDR1 is KGHSH and CDR2 is LQKENI. V lost 4 bases to trimming and J lost 6 bases; unmatched junction nucleotides: 5. The CDR3 sequence is 14 residues long. The CDR3 region is CASSLTGIYEKLFF. The CDR3 DNA follows: TGTGCCAGCTCACTGACAGGGATTTATGAAAAACTGTTTTTT. Using reference TRBV18 and TRBJ1-4 for the parts outside the CDR3, the full variable domain is NAGVMQNPRHLVRRRGQEARLRCSPMKGHSHVYWYRQLPEEGLKFMVYLQKENIIDESGMPKERFSAEFPKEGPSILRIQQVVRGDSAAYFCASSLTGIYEKLFFGSGTQLSVL.

In its sample, this clonotype was seen many times. V gene TRBV24-1 combines with J gene TRBJ2-5; 9 bases align to TRBD1. The ends lost 4 bases at V and 5 bases at J; junction bases unmatched: 10. Germline V gives CDR1 KGHDR, CDR2 SFDVKD. CDR3 length: 16 residues. The CDR3 DNA is TGTGCCACCAGTGACCGACAGGGGGAGCAAAGGGAGACCCAGTACTTC. This sequence encodes CATSDRQGEQRETQYF.

This clonotype came up many times. J is TRBJ2-3 and V is TRBV10-3, with a possible D match to TRBD1 (6 bases). The germline V and J ends were trimmed by 6 bases and 3 bases, with 7 bases remaining between them. This CDR3 is 12 amino acids long. Germline assignment: CDR1 ENHRY and CDR2 SYGVKD. CDR3 nucleotides: TGTGCCATCAGCGGGACAACAGATACGCAGTATTTT. Amino acids: CAISGTTDTQYF.

Comment on this clonotype: At one boundary the junction diverges from the germline segment, which might be a read error. V and J are TRBV19 and TRBJ2-5; no definite D call. This CDR3 has 14 amino acids. Germline values: CDR1 LNHDA, CDR2 SQIVND (reference sequence). The CDR3 loop reads CASSITGRKETQYF. Written as DNA, the CDR3 is TGTGCCAGTAGTATTACGGGCAGGAAAGAGACGCAGTACTTC. Combining the CDR3 with reference TRBV19 and TRBJ2-5 gives the whole variable domain DGGITQSPKYLFRKEGQNVTLSCEQNLNHDAMYWYRQDPGQGLRLIYYSQIVNDFQKGDIAEGYSVSREKKESFPLTVTSAQKNPTAFYLCASSITGRKETQYFGPGTRLLVL.

CDR3: CASSFGGAYTEAFF. The CDR3 DNA follows: TGTGCCAGCAGTTTTGGCGGGGCTTACACTGAAGCTTTCTTT. V usage is TRBV12-3 or TRBV12-4 and J usage is TRBJ1-1; a possible D gene is TRBD1 (5 bases). Trimming took 3 bases from V and 3 from J, leaving 11 bases between them. The CDR3 runs to 14 residues.

This clonotype has ten or more counts. This chain uses TRBV6-5 with TRBJ1-6; TRBD1 is a possible D gene (5 bases). Trimming shortened V by 2 bases and J by 10 bases, and 15 bases separated the two germline ends. The CDR3 has 15 residues. Looked up from germline, CDR1 is MNHEY and CDR2 is SVGAGI. CDR3 region: CASSYEYRSGSPLHF. The CDR3 nucleotides read TGTGCCAGCAGTTACGAATACAGGTCTGGCTCACCCCTCCACTTT.

This clonotype was seen more than once but under ten times. The gene calls are TRBV29-1 and TRBJ2-3, with 11 positions matching TRBD2. Per germline, CDR1 SQVTM and CDR2 ANQGSEA. CDR3 length equals 13 residues. J lost 0 bases, V lost 7 bases, and 0 bases had no gene match. The CDR3 spells CSGLAGSTDTQYF. As DNA, the CDR3 is TGCAGCGGACTAGCGGGAAGCACAGATACGCAGTATTTT.

The chain employs TRBV5-4 and TRBJ1-5; TRBD1 might be the D (5 bases). Germline CDR1 is SGHNT and CDR2 is YYREEE (reference sequence). With 2 bases removed from V and 3 bases from J, the gap between germline ends came to 9 bases. The CDR3 has 14 residues. The CDR3 nucleotides are TGTGCCAGCAGCTTTTGGGGGACCAATCAGCCCCAGCATTTT. This gives the protein CASSFWGTNQPQHF.

This clonotype was observed many times. The chain recombines TRBV7-9 with TRBJ2-1; 8 nucleotides line up with TRBD1. Germline V CDR1 and CDR2: SEHNR, FQNEAQ (reference sequence). Trimming took 8 bases from V and 8 from J; bases not matched to a gene: 2. CDR3 length: 11 residues. In DNA form, the CDR3 reads TGTGCCAGCCAGGGGGCCGATGAGCAGTTCTTC. Translated, it gives CASQGADEQFF.

This clonotype was recorded many times. The V gene is TRBV6-1, the J gene TRBJ1-6; D perhaps matches TRBD1 (6 bases). The germline gives CDR1 MNHNS, CDR2 SASEGT. V dropped 6 bases and J dropped 9 bases, with 18 bases sitting between them. The CDR3 spans 15 residues. CDR3 DNA sequence: TGTGCCAGCAGGAGGGGGGGGCAGGTCGGTTCACCCCTCCACTTT. Translating it yields CASRRGGQVGSPLHF.

The table lists this clonotype with many counts. The CDR3 sequence is CASSFIRGGTDTQYF. DNA of the CDR3: TGTGCCAGCAGCTTCATCCGGGGGGGCACAGATACGCAGTATTTT. The chain couples TRBV5-4 to TRBJ2-3, with TRBD2 matching over 7 bases. CDR1 is SGHNT, CDR2 YYREEE, per germline (reference sequence). The J segment lost 1 base and the V segment lost 2 bases, leaving 4 bases of the junction unmatched. This CDR3 spans 15 amino acids.